A single sample gave rise to the 3 T cell receptor beta chains below, sequenced in a study of blood T cell repertoires in COVID-19. Repertoires were generated with immunoSEQ multiplex PCR, while TCRdb's copy carries only in-frame clones and drops some. Altogether some 250,000 clones are present, roughly 93% being singletons, with the ten largest covering roughly 2%. The material sequenced was PBMCs or T cells enriched from blood (not recorded which). All receptors derive from a woman aged 40 to 50 with acute COVID-19.

V is TRBV9 and J is TRBJ2-5; TRBD1 matches 9 bases. CDR1 is SGDLS and CDR2 is YYNGEE in the germline V gene. The CDR3 length is 14 residues. V trimming: 4 bases; J trimming: 5 bases; junction bases outside the gene matches: 6. For the CDR3, the DNA is TGTGCCAGCAGCCCGGGGACAGGGCTGGAGACCCAGTACTTC. Translating it yields CASSPGTGLETQYF.

The chain joins TRBV30 to TRBJ2-1; 9 nucleotides match TRBD2. CDR3 length: 15 residues. V shed 3 bases and J 4 bases; nucleotides not matched to a gene: 7. Germline CDR1 GTSNPN, CDR2 SVGIG (reference sequence). The CDR3 reads CAWSKTSGSYNEQFF. For the CDR3, the DNA is TGTGCCTGGAGCAAAACTAGCGGGTCTTACAATGAGCAGTTCTTC.

This chain connects TRBV30 to TRBJ1-2; weak D call: TRBD1 (5 bases). The CDR3 length is 13 residues. Germline V CDR1 and CDR2: GTSNPN, SVGIG (reference sequence). The CDR3 is CGVILGGNYGYTF. CDR3 DNA: TGTGGAGTTATACTTGGGGGGAACTATGGCTACACCTTC. Full variable domain (remainder filled in from reference TRBV30 and TRBJ1-2): SQTIHQWPATLVQPVGSPLSLECTVEGTSNPNLYWYRQAAGRGLQLLFYSVGIGQISSEVPQNLSASRPQDRQFILSSKKLLLSDSGFYLCGVILGGNYGYTFGSGTRLTVV.